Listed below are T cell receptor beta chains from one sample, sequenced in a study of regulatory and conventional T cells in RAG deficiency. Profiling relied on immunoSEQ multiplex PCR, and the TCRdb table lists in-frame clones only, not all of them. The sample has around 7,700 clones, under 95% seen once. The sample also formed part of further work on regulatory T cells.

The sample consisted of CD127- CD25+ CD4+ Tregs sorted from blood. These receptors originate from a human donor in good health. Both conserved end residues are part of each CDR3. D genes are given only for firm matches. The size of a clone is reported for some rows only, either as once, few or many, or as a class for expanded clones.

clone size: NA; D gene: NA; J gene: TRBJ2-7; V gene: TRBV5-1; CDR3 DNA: TGCGCCAGCGGGAAGGGTTTTCAAGGGGTCTACGAGCAGTACTTC; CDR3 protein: CASGKGFQGVYEQYF
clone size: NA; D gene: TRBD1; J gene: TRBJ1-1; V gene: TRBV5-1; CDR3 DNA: TGCGCCAGCAGCTTCAAGGGACAGGGGGCCACTGAAGCTTTCTTT; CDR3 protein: CASSFKGQGATEAFF
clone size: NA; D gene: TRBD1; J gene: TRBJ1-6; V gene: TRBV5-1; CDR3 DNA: TGCGCCAGCAGCCCAGGACAGGGTCGGTCCTATAATTCACCCCTCCACTTT; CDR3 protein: CASSPGQGRSYNSPLHF
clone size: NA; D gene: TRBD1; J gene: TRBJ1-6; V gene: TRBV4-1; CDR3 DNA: TGCGCCAGCAGCAGAAGACCGGGACAGAAAGACTCCTATAATTCACCCCTCCACTTT; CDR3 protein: CASSRRPGQKDSYNSPLHF
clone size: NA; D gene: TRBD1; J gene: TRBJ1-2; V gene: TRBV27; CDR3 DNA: TGTGCCAGCAGGCCGGACAGGGGGTTTGGCTACACCTTC; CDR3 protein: CASRPDRGFGYTF
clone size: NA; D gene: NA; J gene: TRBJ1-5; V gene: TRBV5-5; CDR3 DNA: TGTGCCAGCAGCTTGGTCGGGGGACAGCCCCAGCATTTT; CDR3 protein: CASSLVGGQPQHF
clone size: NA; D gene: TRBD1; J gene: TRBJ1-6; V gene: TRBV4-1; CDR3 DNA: TGCGCCAGCAGCCAGGAGCATTCAGGGGGGTATAATTCACCCCTCCACTTT; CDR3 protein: CASSQEHSGGYNSPLHF
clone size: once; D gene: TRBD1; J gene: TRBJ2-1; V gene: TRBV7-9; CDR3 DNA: TGTGCCAGCAGCTTCTTAGGGGACAGGGAGGGATTCTTC; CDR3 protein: CASSFLGDREGFF
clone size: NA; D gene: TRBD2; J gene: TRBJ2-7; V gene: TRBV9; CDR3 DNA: TGTGCCAGCAGCGTAGGAGCGGGAGTCCGCGAGCAGTACTTC; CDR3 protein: CASSVGAGVREQYF
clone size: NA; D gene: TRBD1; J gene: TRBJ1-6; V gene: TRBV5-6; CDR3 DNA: TGTGCCAGCAGCTTGGGATCGTCGGGACAGAATTCACCCCTCCACTTT; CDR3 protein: CASSLGSSGQNSPLHF
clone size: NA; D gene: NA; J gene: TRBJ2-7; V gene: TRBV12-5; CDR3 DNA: TGTGCTAGTGGTCTACTCCCTGGGCAGGGCAGCTCCTACGAGCAGTACTTC; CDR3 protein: CASGLLPGQGSSYEQYF
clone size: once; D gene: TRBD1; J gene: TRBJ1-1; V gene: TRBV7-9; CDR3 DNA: TGTGCCAGCAGACAGGGGTGGAACACTGAAGCTTTCTTT; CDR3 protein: CASRQGWNTEAFF
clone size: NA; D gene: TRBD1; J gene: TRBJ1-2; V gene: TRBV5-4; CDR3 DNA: TGTGCCAGCAGCCTGGATGGGACAGACTATGGCTACACCTTC; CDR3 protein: CASSLDGTDYGYTF
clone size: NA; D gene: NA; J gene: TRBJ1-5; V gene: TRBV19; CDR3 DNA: TGTGCCAGTAGTATTCAAGGGGCCAATCAGCCCCAGCATTTT; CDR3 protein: CASSIQGANQPQHF